Below are 8 T cell receptor beta chains sequenced from a single sample in a study of response to subunit inactivated influenza vaccine. TCRdb reprocessed the RT-PCR reads with MiXCR, giving one entry per CDR3 protein. Of 300,000 to 350,000 distinct CDR3 sequences in the sample, 20% to 25% were seen once. Specimen: PBMCs from blood, collected 21 months after vaccination. The receptors shown here come from a man aged 50-75 years who received an inactivated influenza vaccine.

The chain has TRBV20-1 and TRBJ2-1, with D unclear. This CDR3 has 14 residues. Germline assignment: CDR1 DFQATT and CDR2 SNEGSKA (reference sequence). V was clipped by 4 bases and J by 2 bases, with 12 bases between them. CDR3 DNA sequence: TGCAGTGCTAACCAGGCCCTCCCCTACAATGAGCAGTTCTTC. Its protein is CSANQALPYNEQFF.

This clonotype was detected many times. The chain joins TRBV5-1 to TRBJ1-1; D uncertain. CDR1 is SGHRS and CDR2 is YFSETQ in the germline V gene. Between the trimmed V and J ends, which lost 0 bases and 4 bases, there was a span of 10 bases. The CDR3 sequence is 14 residues long. CDR3 residues: CASSLEWGITEAFF. The CDR3 DNA follows: TGCGCCAGCAGCTTGGAGTGGGGAATCACTGAAGCTTTCTTT.

The CDR3 protein is CASSQDPKVTGWEKLFF. The CDR3 coding sequence is TGCGCCAGCAGCCAAGACCCCAAGGTCACAGGGTGGGAAAAACTGTTTTTT. The gene calls are TRBV4-3 and TRBJ1-4; TRBD1 might be the D (6 bases). The CDR3 length is 17 residues. Trimming removed 0 bases from V and 8 bases from J, with 19 bases in between. Germline V gene sequence: CDR1 LGHNA, CDR2 YSLEER.

This rearrangement joins TRBV18 to TRBJ1-1; 9 bases agree with TRBD1. Germline CDR1 and CDR2: KGHSH and LQKENI. This CDR3 has 17 residues. V was pared by 3 bases and J by 4 bases, with 12 bases of the junction left unmatched. As DNA, the CDR3 is TGTGCCAGCTCACCTTCGACTCACAGGGGGCTTGGCACTGAAGCTTTCTTT. Translating it yields CASSPSTHRGLGTEAFF.

This chain uses TRBV7-2 with TRBJ1-2; TRBD1 aligns across 8 bases. With V trimmed by 4 bases and J by 4 bases, 5 bases remained unmatched. The germline V gene has CDR1 SGHTA and CDR2 FQGNSA. The CDR3 sequence is 14 residues long. The CDR3 region is CASSSTGTGYGYTF. CDR3 coding DNA: TGTGCCAGCAGCTCCACCGGGACAGGCTATGGCTACACCTTC.

The J gene is TRBJ1-3, the V gene TRBV7-2; maybe TRBD1 (6 bases). V was shortened by 5 bases and J by 4 bases, with 15 bases between the two germline ends. This CDR3 is built from 15 residues. In germline, CDR1 is SGHTA, CDR2 FQGNSA. CDR3 DNA sequence: TGTGCCAGCAGCCCAGAGGCGGGGGCGGGAAACACCATATATTTT. As protein: CASSPEAGAGNTIYF. The variable domain in full, with the rest retrieved from reference TRBV7-2 and TRBJ1-3, is GAGVSQSPSNKVTEKGKDVELRCDPISGHTALYWYRQSLGQGLEFLIYFQGNSAPDKSGLPSDRFSAERTGGSVSTLTIQRTQQEDSAVYLCASSPEAGAGNTIYFGEGSWLTVV.

This clonotype was found a few times. The rearrangement joins TRBV20-1 to TRBJ2-7; D is unclear. The CDR3 totals 13 residues. CDR1 and CDR2 from the germline V gene are DFQATT and SNEGSKA (reference sequence). V lost 7 bases to trimming and J lost 4 bases, with 17 bases between them. The CDR3 here is CSVPPTGGYEQYF. The DNA of the CDR3 is TGCAGTGTTCCTCCGACCGGTGGGTACGAGCAGTACTTC.

CDR3 sequence: CASSYLERGFSSYEQYF. In nucleotides, the CDR3 is TGTGCCAGCAGTTACCTCGAACGAGGTTTTAGCTCCTACGAGCAGTACTTC. V and J are TRBV6-2 or TRBV6-3 and TRBJ2-7; D unresolved. V dropped 2 bases and J dropped 0 bases, with 17 bases sitting between them. CDR3 length: 17 residues. CDR1 is MNHEY, CDR2 SVGEGT, per germline.